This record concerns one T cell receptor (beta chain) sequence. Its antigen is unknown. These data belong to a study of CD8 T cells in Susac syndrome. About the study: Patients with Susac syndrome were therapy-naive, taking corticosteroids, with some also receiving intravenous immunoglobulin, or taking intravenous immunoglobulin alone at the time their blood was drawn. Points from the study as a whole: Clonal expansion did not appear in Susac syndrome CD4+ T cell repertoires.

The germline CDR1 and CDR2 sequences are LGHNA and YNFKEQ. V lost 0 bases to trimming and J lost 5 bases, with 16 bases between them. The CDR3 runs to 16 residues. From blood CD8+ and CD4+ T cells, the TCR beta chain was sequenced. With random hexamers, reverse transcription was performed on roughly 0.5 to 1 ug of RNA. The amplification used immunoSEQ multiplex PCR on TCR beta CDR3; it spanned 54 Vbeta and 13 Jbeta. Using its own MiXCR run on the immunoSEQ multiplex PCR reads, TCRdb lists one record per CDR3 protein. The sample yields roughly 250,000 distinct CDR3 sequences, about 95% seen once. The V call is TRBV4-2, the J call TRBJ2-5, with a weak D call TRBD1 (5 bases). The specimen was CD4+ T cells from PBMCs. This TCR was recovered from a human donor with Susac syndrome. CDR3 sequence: CASSQDISSGFETQYF. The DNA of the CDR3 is TGTGCCAGCAGCCAAGATATCTCGTCAGGGTTCGAGACCCAGTACTTC.